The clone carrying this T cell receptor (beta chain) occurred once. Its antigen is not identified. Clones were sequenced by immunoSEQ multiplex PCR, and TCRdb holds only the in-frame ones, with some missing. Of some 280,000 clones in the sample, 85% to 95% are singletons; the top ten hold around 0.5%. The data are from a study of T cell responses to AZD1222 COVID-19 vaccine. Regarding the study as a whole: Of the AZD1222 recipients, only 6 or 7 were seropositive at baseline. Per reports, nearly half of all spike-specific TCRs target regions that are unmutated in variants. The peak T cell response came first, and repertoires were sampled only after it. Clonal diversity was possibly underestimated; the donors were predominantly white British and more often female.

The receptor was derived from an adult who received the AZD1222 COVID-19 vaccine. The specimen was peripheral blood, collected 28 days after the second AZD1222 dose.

CDR3: CATSRTIGANQPQHF. The CDR3 nucleotides are TGTGCCACCAGCAGGACTATAGGGGCAAATCAGCCCCAGCATTTT. The V and J genes are TRBV15 and TRBJ1-5; possibly TRBD1 for D (5 bases). V was trimmed by 3 bases and J by 4 bases, leaving 13 bases between them. The germline gives CDR1 LNHNV, CDR2 YYDKDF (reference sequence). This CDR3 has 15 residues.